The clone carrying this T cell receptor beta chain was seen a handful of times. Its antigen is still unknown. With no exceptions, donors were healthy Caucasians. The record originates from a study of identical twins. Study-wide results and limits: Models underestimated how often monozygotic twins shared out-of-frame TCR alpha. Cord blood beta clonotypes that were abundant carried fewer insertions, and memory repertoires showed no such trend.

V was pared by 4 bases and J by 14 bases, with 18 bases between. Germline loops: CDR1 SGHDN, CDR2 FVKESK. The CDR3 is made up of 14 amino acids. Unique molecular identifiers were present on the cDNA, and a universal primer site came from template switching. One entry per CDR3 protein, called by TCRdb with MiXCR from the 5' RACE reads. The sample has around 240,000 distinct CDR3 sequences, about 7.3% seen once. These same data were also listed under a study on yellow fever vaccine responses in identical twins.

This TCR was sampled from a woman younger than 35 in good health. The sample taken for sequencing was memory (CD45RO+) T cells sorted from blood. This chain uses TRBV14 with TRBJ1-6; no clear D. This CDR3 is CASSPAGVLLSLHF. The CDR3 DNA follows: TGTGCCAGCAGCCCGGCTGGAGTTTTATTGTCCCTCCACTTT.